There are a few counts of the clone carrying this TCR beta chain. The antigen is undetermined. The V gene lost 6 bases and the J gene lost 3 bases, with 15 bases spanning the gap. Germline V gene sequence: CDR1 ENHRY, CDR2 SYGVKD. The CDR3 length is 16 residues. The TCR beta cDNA libraries carried unique molecular identifiers. Each batch of about 0.95 to 11 million T cells produced 400,000 to 650,000 cDNA molecules. MiXCR, applied by TCRdb to the PCR reads, yields one record per CDR3 protein. The repertoire holds 750,000 to 950,000 distinct CDR3 sequences, with approximately 50% as singletons. The sample originates from a study of post-analysis software for immune sequencing data. Whole-study context: Recorded subtypes: relapsing-remitting, secondary progressive, progressive-relapsing; some patients unannotated. Findings and caveats of the study: Relative to controls, patients with multiple sclerosis showed significantly lower normalized Chao1 diversity. Patients had higher frequencies than controls of about 5 TRBV segments, including TRBV5-6, TRBV5-1 and TRBV20-1.

V is TRBV10-3 and J is TRBJ2-6; D possibly corresponds to TRBD1 (6 bases). This receptor was obtained from a girl between 10 and 17 years old with multiple sclerosis. Input material: blood. The chain's CDR3 is CAIRADRSVGANVLTF. The CDR3 DNA sequence: TGTGCCATCAGGGCGGACAGATCTGTTGGGGCCAACGTCCTGACTTTC.